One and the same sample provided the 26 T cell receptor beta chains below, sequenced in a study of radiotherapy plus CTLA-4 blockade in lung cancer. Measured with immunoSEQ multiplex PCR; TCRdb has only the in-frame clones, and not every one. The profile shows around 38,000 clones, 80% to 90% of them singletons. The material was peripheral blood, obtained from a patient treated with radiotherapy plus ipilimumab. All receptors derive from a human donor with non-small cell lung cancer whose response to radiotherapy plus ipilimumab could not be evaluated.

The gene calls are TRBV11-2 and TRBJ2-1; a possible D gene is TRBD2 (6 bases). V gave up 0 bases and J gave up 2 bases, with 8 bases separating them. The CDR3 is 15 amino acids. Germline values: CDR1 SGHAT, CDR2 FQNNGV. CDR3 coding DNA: TGTGCCAGCAGCTTAGATCGCGGGGCCTACAATGAGCAGTTCTTC. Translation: CASSLDRGAYNEQFF.

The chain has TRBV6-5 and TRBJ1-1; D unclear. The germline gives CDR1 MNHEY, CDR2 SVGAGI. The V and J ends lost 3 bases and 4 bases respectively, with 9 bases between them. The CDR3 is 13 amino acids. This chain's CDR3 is CASSYYRSTEAFF. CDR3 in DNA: TGTGCCAGCAGTTATTATCGGAGCACTGAAGCTTTCTTT.

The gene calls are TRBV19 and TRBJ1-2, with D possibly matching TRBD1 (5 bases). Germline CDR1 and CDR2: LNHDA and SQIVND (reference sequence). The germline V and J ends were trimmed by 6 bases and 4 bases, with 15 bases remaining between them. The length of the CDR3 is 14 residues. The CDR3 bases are TGTGCCAGTAGAACCGGGGGAATCGGCTATGGCTACACCTTC. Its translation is CASRTGGIGYGYTF. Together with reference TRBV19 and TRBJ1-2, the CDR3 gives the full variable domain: DGGITQSPKYLFRKEGQNVTLSCEQNLNHDAMYWYRQDPGQGLRLIYYSQIVNDFQKGDIAEGYSVSREKKESFPLTVTSAQKNPTAFYLCASRTGGIGYGYTFGSGTRLTVV.

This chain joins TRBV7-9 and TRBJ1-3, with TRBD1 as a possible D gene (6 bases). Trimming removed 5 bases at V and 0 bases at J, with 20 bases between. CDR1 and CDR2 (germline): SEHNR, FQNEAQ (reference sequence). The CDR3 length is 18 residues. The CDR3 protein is CASSRRGGLLYSGNTIYF. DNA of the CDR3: TGTGCCAGCAGCCGCCGGGGGGGGCTGCTCTACTCTGGAAACACCATATATTTT.

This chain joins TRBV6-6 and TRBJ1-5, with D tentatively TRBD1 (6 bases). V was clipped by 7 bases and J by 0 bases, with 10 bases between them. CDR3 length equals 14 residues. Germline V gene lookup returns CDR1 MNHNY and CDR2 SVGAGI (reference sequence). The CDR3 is CASTRDTSNQPQHF. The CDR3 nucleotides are TGTGCCAGCACCCGGGACACTAGCAATCAGCCCCAGCATTTT.

The CDR3 bases are TGTGCCAGCTCACCGACTAGCTCCTACGAGCAGTACTTC. It yields the protein CASSPTSSYEQYF. The chain links TRBV18 to TRBJ2-7; a weak D match, TRBD2 (6 bases). The V end was cut by 3 bases, the J end by 0 bases, with 6 bases between. The germline V gene encodes CDR1 KGHSH and CDR2 LQKENI. This CDR3 has 13 residues.

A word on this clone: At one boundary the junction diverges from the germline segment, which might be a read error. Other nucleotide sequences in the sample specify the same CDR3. The chain's CDR3 is CAISGGAGDGDTQYF. The CDR3 bases are TGTGCTATCAGTGGAGGAGCGGGAGACGGAGATACGCAGTATTTT. The V gene is TRBV10-3, the J gene TRBJ2-3; TRBD2 matches at 8 bases. Per the germline V gene, CDR1 is ENHRY and CDR2 is SYGVKD. The CDR3 extends over 15 amino acids.

The CDR3 DNA reads as TGTGCCAGTAGTATTGACACAGGGGGCCTCAATCAGCCCCAGCATTTT. It translates to CASSIDTGGLNQPQHF. The chain links TRBV19 to TRBJ1-5; 9 positions agree with TRBD1. V trimming: 3 bases; J trimming: 3 bases; junction bases outside the gene matches: 6. The germline V gene encodes CDR1 LNHDA and CDR2 SQIVND (reference sequence). The CDR3 extends over 16 amino acids. The variable domain in full, completed from reference TRBV19 and TRBJ1-5, reads DGGITQSPKYLFRKEGQNVTLSCEQNLNHDAMYWYRQDPGQGLRLIYYSQIVNDFQKGDIAEGYSVSREKKESFPLTVTSAQKNPTAFYLCASSIDTGGLNQPQHFGDGTRLSIL.

CDR3 residues: CASSSTGGGTGELFF. CDR3 nucleotide sequence: TGTGCCAGCAGCTCGACAGGGGGCGGCACCGGGGAGCTGTTTTTT. The J gene is TRBJ2-2, the V gene TRBV7-2, with TRBD1 matching over 10 bases. Germline V CDR1 and CDR2: SGHTA, FQGNSA. The ends lost 4 bases at V and 4 bases at J; junction bases unmatched: 3. The CDR3 has 15 residues.

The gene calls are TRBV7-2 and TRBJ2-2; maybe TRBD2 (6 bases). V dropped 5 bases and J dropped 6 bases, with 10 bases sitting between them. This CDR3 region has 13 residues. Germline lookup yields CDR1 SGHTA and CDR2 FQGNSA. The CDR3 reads CASSRDFPGELFF. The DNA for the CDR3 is TGTGCCAGCAGCCGGGACTTCCCCGGGGAGCTGTTTTTT.

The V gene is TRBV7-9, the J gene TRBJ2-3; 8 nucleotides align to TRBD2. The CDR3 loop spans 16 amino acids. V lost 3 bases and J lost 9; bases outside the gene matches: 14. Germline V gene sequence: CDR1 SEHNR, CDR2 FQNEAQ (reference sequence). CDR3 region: CASSFSTAGASRTQYF. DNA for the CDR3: TGTGCCAGCAGCTTTTCGACAGCGGGAGCCTCTAGGACGCAGTATTTT.

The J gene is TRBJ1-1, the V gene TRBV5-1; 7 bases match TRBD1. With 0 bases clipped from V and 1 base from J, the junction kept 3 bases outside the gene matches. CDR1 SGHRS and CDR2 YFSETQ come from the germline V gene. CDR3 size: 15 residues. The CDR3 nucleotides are TGCGCCAGCAGCTTGGGGCAGGGGGGGAACACTGAAGCTTTCTTT. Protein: CASSLGQGGNTEAFF.

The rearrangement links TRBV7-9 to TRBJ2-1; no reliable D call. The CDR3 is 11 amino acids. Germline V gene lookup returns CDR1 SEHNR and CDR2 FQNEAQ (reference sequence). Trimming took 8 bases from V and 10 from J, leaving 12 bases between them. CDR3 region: CASAWSQEQFF. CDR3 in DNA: TGTGCCAGCGCCTGGTCCCAGGAGCAGTTCTTC.

CDR3 DNA sequence: TGTGCCAGCAGCACACTAGCGGGAGGGCCAAACACCGGGGAGCTGTTTTTT. Amino acids: CASSTLAGGPNTGELFF. The V and J genes are TRBV7-3 and TRBJ2-2, with TRBD2 matching over 13 bases. The CDR3 covers 17 residues. Trimming cost V 5 bases and J 2 bases; bases outside gene matches: 5. From germline, CDR1 is SGHTA and CDR2 FQGTGA.

The CDR3 is CASSPGVAGGGNTDTQYF. The CDR3 DNA is TGTGCCAGCAGCCCCGGGGTAGCGGGGGGCGGAAACACAGATACGCAGTATTTT. The gene calls are TRBV7-9 and TRBJ2-3; 10 nucleotides agree with TRBD2. Germline-derived CDR1 and CDR2 are SEHNR and FQNEAQ (reference sequence). The CDR3 has 18 residues. V lost 5 bases to trimming and J lost 2 bases; unmatched junction nucleotides: 13.

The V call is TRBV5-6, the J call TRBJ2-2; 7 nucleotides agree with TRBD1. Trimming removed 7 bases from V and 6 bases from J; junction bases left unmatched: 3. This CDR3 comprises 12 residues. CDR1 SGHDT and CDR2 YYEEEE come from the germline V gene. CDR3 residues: CASQQGSGELFF. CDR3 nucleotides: TGTGCCAGCCAACAGGGGTCCGGGGAGCTGTTTTTT. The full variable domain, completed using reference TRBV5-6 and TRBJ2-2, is DAGVTQSPTHLIKTRGQQVTLRCSPKSGHDTVSWYQQALGQGPQFIFQYYEEEERQRGNFPDRFSGHQFPNYSSELNVNALLLGDSALYLCASQQGSGELFFGEGSRLTVL.

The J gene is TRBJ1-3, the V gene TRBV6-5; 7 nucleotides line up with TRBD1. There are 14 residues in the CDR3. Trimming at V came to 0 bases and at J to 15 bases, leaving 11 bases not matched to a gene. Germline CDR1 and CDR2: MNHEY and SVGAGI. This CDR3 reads CASSYSRSQGQEYF. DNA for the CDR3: TGTGCCAGCAGTTACTCGAGGTCTCAAGGACAGGAATATTTT.

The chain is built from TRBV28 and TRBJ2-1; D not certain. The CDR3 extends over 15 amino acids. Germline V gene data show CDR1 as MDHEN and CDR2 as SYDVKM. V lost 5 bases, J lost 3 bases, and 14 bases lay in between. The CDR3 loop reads CASSRGGYGYNEQFF. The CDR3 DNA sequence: TGTGCCAGCAGTCGAGGCGGCTACGGCTACAATGAGCAGTTCTTC.

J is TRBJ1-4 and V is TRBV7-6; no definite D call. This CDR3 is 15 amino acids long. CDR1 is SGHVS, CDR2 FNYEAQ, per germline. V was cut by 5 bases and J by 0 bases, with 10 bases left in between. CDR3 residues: CASSQRGSTNEKLFF. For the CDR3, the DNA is TGTGCCAGCAGCCAAAGAGGTTCAACTAATGAAAAACTGTTTTTT.

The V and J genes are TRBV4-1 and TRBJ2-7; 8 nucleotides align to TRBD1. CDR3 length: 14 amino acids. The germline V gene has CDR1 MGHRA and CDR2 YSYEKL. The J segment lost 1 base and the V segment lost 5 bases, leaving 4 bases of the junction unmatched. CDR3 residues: CASSSDRVSYEQYF. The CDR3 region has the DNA TGCGCCAGCAGCTCGGACAGGGTTTCCTACGAGCAGTACTTC.

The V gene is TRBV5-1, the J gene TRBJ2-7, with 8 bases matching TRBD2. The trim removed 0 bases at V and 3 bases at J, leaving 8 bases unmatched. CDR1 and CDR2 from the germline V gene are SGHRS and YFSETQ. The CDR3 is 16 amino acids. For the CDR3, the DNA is TGCGCCAGCAGCTTGGCCGGGGGGGCGGCGGTCTACGAGCAGTACTTC. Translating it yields CASSLAGGAAVYEQYF. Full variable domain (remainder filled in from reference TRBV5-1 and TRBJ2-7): KAGVTQTPRYLIKTRGQQVTLSCSPISGHRSVSWYQQTPGQGLQFLFEYFSETQRNKGNFPGRFSGRQFSNSRSEMNVSTLELGDSALYLCASSLAGGAAVYEQYFGPGTRLTVT.

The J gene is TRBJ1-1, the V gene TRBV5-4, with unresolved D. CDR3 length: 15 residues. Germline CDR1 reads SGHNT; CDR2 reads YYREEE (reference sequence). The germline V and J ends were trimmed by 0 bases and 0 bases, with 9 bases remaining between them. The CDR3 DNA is TGTGCCAGCAGCTTGGGGCTAGGTTTGAACACTGAAGCTTTCTTT. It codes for CASSLGLGLNTEAFF.

CDR3 region: CAISAGNTIYF. The CDR3 DNA reads TGTGCCATCAGTGCGGGAAACACCATATATTTT. V is TRBV10-3 and J is TRBJ1-3; D unclear. The CDR3 is 11 amino acids. Per the germline V gene, CDR1 is ENHRY and CDR2 is SYGVKD. V lost 4 bases, J lost 4 bases, and 2 bases lay in between.

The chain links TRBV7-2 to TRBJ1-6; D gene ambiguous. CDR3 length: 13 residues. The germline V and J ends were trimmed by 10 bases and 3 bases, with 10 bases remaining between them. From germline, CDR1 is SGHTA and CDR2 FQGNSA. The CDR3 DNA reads TGTGCCACCCTCCGGGACTATAATTCACCCCTCCACTTT. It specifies CATLRDYNSPLHF.

In DNA, the CDR3 is TGTGCCAGCAGCCAAGATTTAGGGGCTAGCACAGATACGCAGTATTTT. It is translated as CASSQDLGASTDTQYF. The genes are TRBV4-2 and TRBJ2-3, with D possibly TRBD1 on 5 matching bases. V shed 0 bases and J shed 0 bases, with 10 bases lying between them. This CDR3 contains 16 residues. Germline V CDR1 and CDR2: LGHNA, YNFKEQ.

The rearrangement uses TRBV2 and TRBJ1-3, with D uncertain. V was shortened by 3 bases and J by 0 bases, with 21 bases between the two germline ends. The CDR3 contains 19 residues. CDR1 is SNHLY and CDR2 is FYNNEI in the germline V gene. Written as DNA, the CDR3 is TGTGCCAGCAGTGAGAGGCCCTCGGTCGGTAGCCGCTCTGGAAACACCATATATTTT. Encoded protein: CASSERPSVGSRSGNTIYF.